This T cell receptor (beta chain) was captured by sequencing in a study of T cell responses to AZD1222 COVID-19 vaccine. Note on this clone: Its antigen is as yet unknown.

Between the trimmed V and J ends, which lost 3 bases and 2 bases, there was a span of 6 bases. The CDR3 has 12 residues. From germline, CDR1 is SGHKS and CDR2 YYEKEE (reference sequence). General study findings and limits: A rise in Spike-specific TCR breadth and depth followed two AZD1222 doses. White British people made up most donors, females outnumbered males, and clonal diversity was possibly underestimated.

Only in-frame clones appear in the TCRdb table, and some are missing; sequencing was by immunoSEQ multiplex PCR. The table records over 110,000 clones, just over 90% of them present only once. Here the sequenced sample was peripheral blood, taken on day 0 of AZD1222 vaccination. V usage is TRBV5-5 and J usage is TRBJ2-7; D is tentatively TRBD1 or TRBD2 (5 bases each). The source is an adult in good health. The DNA for the CDR3 is TGTGCCAGCAGCTGGGGACCCTACGAGCAGTACTTC. It specifies CASSWGPYEQYF.